A selection of T cell receptor beta chains follows, all from one sample in a study of post-analysis software for immune sequencing data. A single record per CDR3 protein comes from TCRdb applying MiXCR to the PCR reads. This table has some 800,000 distinct CDR3 sequences, just over 45% appearing once. The sample comprised blood. These receptors were obtained from a girl between 5 and 17 years old with multiple sclerosis. Each CDR3 is given with its conserved first and last residue. The D gene is left open where the match is weak. For some rows the clone size is stated as once, few or many, or as a class when expanded; others skip it.

D gene	V gene	clone size	J gene	CDR3 protein	CDR3 DNA
TRBD1	TRBV27	few	TRBJ2-4	CASSLGQGTKNIQYF	TGTGCCAGCAGTCTGGGACAGGGGACCAAAAACATTCAGTACTTC
TRBD2	TRBV5-6	once	TRBJ2-7	CASSPRLANSSYEQYF	TGTGCCAGCAGCCCTCGACTAGCGAATAGCTCCTACGAGCAGTACTTC
.	TRBV12-3/TRBV12-4	.	TRBJ2-1	CASSHHRSSYNEQFF	TGTGCCAGCAGCCATCACAGAAGCTCCTACAATGAGCAGTTCTTC
TRBD1	TRBV6-5	.	TRBJ1-2	CASSNHGTGDIYGYTF	TGTGCCAGCAGTAACCACGGGACAGGGGATATCTATGGCTACACCTTC
TRBD2	TRBV29-1	.	TRBJ2-2	CSVSSRLAGTGERFF	TGCAGCGTCTCCTCCCGACTAGCGGGCACCGGGGAGCGGTTTTTT
TRBD2	TRBV19	.	TRBJ2-1	CASSFLGLAGVGNEQFF	TGTGCCAGTAGTTTTCTGGGACTAGCGGGAGTTGGGAATGAGCAGTTCTTC
.	TRBV2	.	TRBJ2-1	CASSERQYNEQCF	TGTGCCAGCAGTGAACGACAGTACAATGAGCAGTGCTTC
.	TRBV7-8	.	TRBJ2-5	CASSLRSETQYF	TGTGCCAGCAGCTTAAGGAGTGAGACCCAGTACTTC
.	TRBV29-1	.	TRBJ1-1	CSVTGGLMAFF	TGCAGCGTGACGGGGGGACTTATGGCTTTCTTT
.	TRBV6-1	.	TRBJ1-2	CASWTMGRGYTF	TGTGCCAGCTGGACGATGGGACGCGGCTACACCTTC
.	TRBV3-1	.	TRBJ2-5	CASSPRQGYQETQYF	TGTGCCAGCAGCCCCCGGCAGGGATACCAAGAGACCCAGTACTTC